The sequence of this TCR beta chain was determined in a study of lymphopenia after photon versus proton radiotherapy. General study findings and limits: Post-nadir TCR diversity decline inversely tracked overall survival among those who died.

With respect to this clone: Its target is not known.

Trimming pared 0 bases from V and 7 bases from J, leaving 16 bases between. Germline lookup yields CDR1 SGHRS and CDR2 YFSETQ. The CDR3 covers 15 residues. Using immunoSEQ multiplex PCR, the repertoire was profiled, and TCRdb retains in-frame clones only, with some absent. The data show about 8,300 clones, around 88% seen once. Sequences were derived from peripheral blood, sampled from a patient treated with photon-based radiotherapy. The chain joins TRBV5-1 to TRBJ2-5; possible D gene TRBD2, 6 bases. The sequence derives from a man at least 80 years old with cholangiocarcinoma. CDR3 nucleotide sequence: TGCGCCAGCAGCTTGGGAGTCGGGGGTCCGGGGACCCAGTACTTC. Amino acid sequence: CASSLGVGGPGTQYF.